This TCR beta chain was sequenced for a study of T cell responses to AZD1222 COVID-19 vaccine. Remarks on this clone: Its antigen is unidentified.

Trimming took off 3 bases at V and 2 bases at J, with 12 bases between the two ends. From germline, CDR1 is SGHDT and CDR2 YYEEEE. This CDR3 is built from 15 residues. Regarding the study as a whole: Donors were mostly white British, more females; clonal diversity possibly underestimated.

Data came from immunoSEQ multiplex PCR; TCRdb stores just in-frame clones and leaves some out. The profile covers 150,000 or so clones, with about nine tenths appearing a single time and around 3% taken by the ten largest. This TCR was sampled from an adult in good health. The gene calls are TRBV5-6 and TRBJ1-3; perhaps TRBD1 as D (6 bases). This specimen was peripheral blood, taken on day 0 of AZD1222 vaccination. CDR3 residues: CASSSDQGPGNTIYF. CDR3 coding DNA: TGTGCCAGCAGCTCTGACCAGGGGCCTGGAAACACCATATATTTT.